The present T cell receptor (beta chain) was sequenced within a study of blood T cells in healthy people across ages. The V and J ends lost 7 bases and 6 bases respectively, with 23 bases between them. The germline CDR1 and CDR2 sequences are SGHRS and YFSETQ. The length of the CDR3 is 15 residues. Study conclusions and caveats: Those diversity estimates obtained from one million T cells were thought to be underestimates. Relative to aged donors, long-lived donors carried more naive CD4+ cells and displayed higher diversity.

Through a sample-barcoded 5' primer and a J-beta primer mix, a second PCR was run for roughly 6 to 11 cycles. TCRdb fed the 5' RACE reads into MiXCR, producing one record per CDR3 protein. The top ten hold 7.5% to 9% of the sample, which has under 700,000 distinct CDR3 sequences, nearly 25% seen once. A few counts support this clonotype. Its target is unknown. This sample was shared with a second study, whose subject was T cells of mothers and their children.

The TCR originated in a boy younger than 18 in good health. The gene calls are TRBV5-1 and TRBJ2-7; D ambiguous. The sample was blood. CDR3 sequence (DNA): TGCGCCAGCTCCCGCCAGGCCGGCCGTGCGACCGAGCAGTACTTC. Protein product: CASSRQAGRATEQYF.